What follows are 10 T cell receptor beta chains derived from one specimen sequenced in a study of blood T cell repertoires in COVID-19. Profiled with immunoSEQ multiplex PCR; TCRdb holds only in-frame clones, not every one. The data contain around 150,000 clones, roughly 74% of them seen just once; the ten biggest clones take up about 14%. The specimen sequenced was peripheral blood. The origin of the receptors is a woman older than 75 with acute or convalescent COVID-19.

The CDR3 DNA is TGTGCCAGTAGCTCCCAGGGGATTAACTATGGCTACACCTTC. Translating it yields CASSSQGINYGYTF. The gene calls are TRBV19 and TRBJ1-2, with a possible D match to TRBD1 (6 bases). This CDR3 is 14 amino acids long. From germline, CDR1 is LNHDA and CDR2 SQIVND (reference sequence). The ends were cut back, 6 bases at V and 1 base at J, with 12 bases in the middle.

J is TRBJ1-1 and V is TRBV2, with D possibly being TRBD1 (5 bases). CDR1 and CDR2 (germline): SNHLY, FYNNEI. The CDR3 has 14 amino acids. V was pared by 6 bases and J by 2 bases, with 13 bases between. For the CDR3, the DNA is TGTGCCAGCAGCCGGGGGTGGGGTAACACTGAAGCTTTCTTT. It translates to CASSRGWGNTEAFF.

V usage is TRBV7-3 and J usage is TRBJ1-1, with TRBD1 identical over 9 bases. CDR1 is SGHTA and CDR2 is FQGTGA in the germline V gene. The CDR3 is made up of 13 amino acids. V shed 5 bases, J shed 11 bases, and the junction held 9 bases outside the gene matches. The CDR3 DNA reads as TGTGCCAGCAGCCCGGACAGGGGCGAGCAGGCTTTCTTT. Translating gives CASSPDRGEQAFF.

V and J are TRBV6-5 and TRBJ1-5; D unclear. Germline lookup yields CDR1 MNHEY and CDR2 SVGAGI. V shed 5 bases and J shed 6 bases, with 11 bases lying between them. The CDR3 consists of 13 residues. The CDR3 loop reads CASSPTATQPQHF. Here the CDR3 DNA reads TGTGCCAGCAGTCCCACAGCCACTCAGCCCCAGCATTTT.

The chain joins TRBV5-1 to TRBJ1-1; possible D gene TRBD1, 6 bases. The CDR3 length is 14 residues. CDR1 is SGHRS and CDR2 is YFSETQ in the germline V gene. V was shortened by 0 bases and J by 3 bases, with 9 bases between the two germline ends. CDR3 sequence reads: CASSLVKGDTEAFF. In DNA, the CDR3 is TGCGCCAGCAGCTTGGTGAAGGGGGACACTGAAGCTTTCTTT. The variable domain in full, with the rest retrieved from reference TRBV5-1 and TRBJ1-1, is KAGVTQTPRYLIKTRGQQVTLSCSPISGHRSVSWYQQTPGQGLQFLFEYFSETQRNKGNFPGRFSGRQFSNSRSEMNVSTLELGDSALYLCASSLVKGDTEAFFGQGTRLTVV.

V is TRBV6-5 and J is TRBJ1-1; D unresolved. The CDR3 length is 14 residues. Germline-derived CDR1 and CDR2 are MNHEY and SVGAGI. Trimming left V 5 bases short and J 5 bases short, with 15 bases between. For the CDR3, the DNA is TGTGCCAGCAGTACCGCGATGGCGGGAACTGAAGCTTTCTTT. Translated, it gives CASSTAMAGTEAFF.

The CDR3 loop is CASSLEGASYNEQFF. DNA of the CDR3: TGCGCCAGCAGCTTGGAAGGGGCATCCTACAATGAGCAGTTCTTC. The J gene is TRBJ2-1, the V gene TRBV5-1; D might be TRBD1 (5 bases). Germline assignment: CDR1 SGHRS and CDR2 YFSETQ. The CDR3 contains 15 residues. Trimming took 0 bases from V and 1 from J, leaving 8 bases between them.

This chain links TRBV18 with TRBJ1-3; TRBD1 matches at 10 bases. The CDR3 runs to 16 residues. V shed 5 bases and J 2 bases; nucleotides not matched to a gene: 6. Germline assignment: CDR1 KGHSH and CDR2 LQKENI. CDR3 region: CASSSQTGGAGNTIYF. CDR3 DNA: TGTGCCAGCTCATCGCAGACAGGGGGCGCTGGAAACACCATATATTTT.

This clone was seen a few times. This chain uses TRBV3-1 (or the pseudogene TRBV3-2) with TRBJ2-6, with 8 bases matching TRBD1. Germline V gives CDR1 LGHDT, CDR2 YNNKEL (reference sequence). J was trimmed by 4 bases and V by 6 bases; bases with no gene match: 11. The CDR3 has 17 residues. CDR3 in DNA: TGTGCCAGCAGAGGATCGACAGGGGCGCAAGGGGCCAACGTCCTGACTTTC. This encodes CASRGSTGAQGANVLTF.

The CDR3 DNA sequence: TGCGCCAGCAGCCTGTATGACAGGGTTGCAACTAATGAAAAACTGTTTTTT. Its protein product is CASSLYDRVATNEKLFF. The chain couples TRBV5-1 to TRBJ1-4, with 7 bases fitting TRBD1. Germline V gene lookup returns CDR1 SGHRS and CDR2 YFSETQ. The CDR3 runs to 17 residues. J gave up 0 bases and V 4 bases, and 9 bases lay outside the gene matches.